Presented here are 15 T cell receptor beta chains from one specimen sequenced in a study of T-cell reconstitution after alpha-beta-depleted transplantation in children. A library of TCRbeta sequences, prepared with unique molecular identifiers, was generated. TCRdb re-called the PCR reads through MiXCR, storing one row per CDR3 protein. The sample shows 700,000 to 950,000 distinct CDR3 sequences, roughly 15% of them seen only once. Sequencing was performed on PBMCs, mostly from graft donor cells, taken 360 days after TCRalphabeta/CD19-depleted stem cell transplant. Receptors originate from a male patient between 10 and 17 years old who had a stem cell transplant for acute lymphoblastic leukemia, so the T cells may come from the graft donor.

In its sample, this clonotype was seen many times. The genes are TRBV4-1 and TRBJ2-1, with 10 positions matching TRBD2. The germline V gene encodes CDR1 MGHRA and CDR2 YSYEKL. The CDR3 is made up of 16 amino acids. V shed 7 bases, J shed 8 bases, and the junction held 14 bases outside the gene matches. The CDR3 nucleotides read TGCGCCAGCAATGCAAAGCGGGGGGGTTTGGGCGATGAGCAGTTCTTC. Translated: CASNAKRGGLGDEQFF.

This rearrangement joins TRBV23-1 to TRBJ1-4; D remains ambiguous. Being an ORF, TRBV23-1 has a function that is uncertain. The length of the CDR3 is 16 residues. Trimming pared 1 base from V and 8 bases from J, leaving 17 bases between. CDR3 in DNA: TGCGCCAGCAGTCAATGGACTGGATGCGCGAGGGAAAAACTGTTTTTT. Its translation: CASSQWTGCAREKLFF.

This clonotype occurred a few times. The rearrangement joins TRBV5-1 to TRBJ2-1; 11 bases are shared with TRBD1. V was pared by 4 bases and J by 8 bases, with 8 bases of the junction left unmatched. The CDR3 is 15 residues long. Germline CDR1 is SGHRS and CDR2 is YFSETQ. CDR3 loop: CASSGTGTGGDEQFF. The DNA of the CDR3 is TGCGCCAGCAGCGGTACCGGGACAGGGGGAGATGAGCAGTTCTTC.

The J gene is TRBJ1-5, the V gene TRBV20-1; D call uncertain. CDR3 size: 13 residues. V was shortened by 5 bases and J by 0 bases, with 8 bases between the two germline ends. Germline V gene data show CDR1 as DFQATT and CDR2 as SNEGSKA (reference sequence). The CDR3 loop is CSAGLYSNQPQHF. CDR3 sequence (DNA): TGCAGTGCTGGACTGTATAGCAATCAGCCCCAGCATTTT.

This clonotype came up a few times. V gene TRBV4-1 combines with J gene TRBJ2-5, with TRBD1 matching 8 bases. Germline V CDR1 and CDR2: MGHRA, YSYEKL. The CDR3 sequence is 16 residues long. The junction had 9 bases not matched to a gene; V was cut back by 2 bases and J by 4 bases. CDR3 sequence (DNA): TGCGCCAGCAGCCAACAACCGGCCAGGGGGCGAGAGACCCAGTACTTC. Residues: CASSQQPARGRETQYF.

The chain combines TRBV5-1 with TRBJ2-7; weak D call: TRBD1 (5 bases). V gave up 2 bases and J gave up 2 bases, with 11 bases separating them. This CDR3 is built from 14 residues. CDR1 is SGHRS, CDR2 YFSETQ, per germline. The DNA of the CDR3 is TGCGCCAGCAGCTTACGCAGACAGCCCTACGAGCAGTACTTC. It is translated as CASSLRRQPYEQYF.

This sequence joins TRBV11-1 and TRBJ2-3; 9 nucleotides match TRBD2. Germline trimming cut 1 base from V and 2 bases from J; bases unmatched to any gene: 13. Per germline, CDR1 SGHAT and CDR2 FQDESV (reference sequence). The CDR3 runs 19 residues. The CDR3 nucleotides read TGTGCCAGCAGCTTAGAGGTCCGAAAAGCGGGAGGCTTCACAGATACGCAGTATTTT. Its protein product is CASSLEVRKAGGFTDTQYF. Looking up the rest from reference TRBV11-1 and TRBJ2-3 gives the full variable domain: EAEVAQSPRYKITEKSQAVAFWCDPISGHATLYWYRQILGQGPELLVQFQDESVVDDSQLPKDRFSAERLKGVDSTLKIQPAELGDSAMYLCASSLEVRKAGGFTDTQYFGPGTRLTVL.

The CDR3 loop reads CASSLGGTPSETQYF. The CDR3 region has the DNA TGCGCCAGCAGCTTGGGGGGGACTCCGTCGGAGACCCAGTACTTC. This rearrangement joins TRBV5-1 to TRBJ2-5, with D maybe TRBD2 (6 bases). The length of the CDR3 is 15 residues. The V end lost 0 bases, the J end lost 5 bases, and 14 bases lay between the germline ends. CDR1 is SGHRS, CDR2 YFSETQ, per germline.

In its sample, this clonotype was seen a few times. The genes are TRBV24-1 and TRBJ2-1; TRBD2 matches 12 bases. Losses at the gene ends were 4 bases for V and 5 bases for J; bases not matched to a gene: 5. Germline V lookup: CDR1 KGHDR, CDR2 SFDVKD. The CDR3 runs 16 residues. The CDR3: CATSDPTSGRHNEQFF. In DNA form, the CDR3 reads TGTGCCACCAGTGACCCGACTAGCGGGAGACACAATGAGCAGTTCTTC.

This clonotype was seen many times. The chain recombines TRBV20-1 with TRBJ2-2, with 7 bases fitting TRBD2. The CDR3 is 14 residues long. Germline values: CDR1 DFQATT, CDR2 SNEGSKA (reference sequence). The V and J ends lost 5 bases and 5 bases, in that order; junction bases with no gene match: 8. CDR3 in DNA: TGCAGTGCTGAAGGACTAGTAAGGACCGGGGAGCTGTTTTTT. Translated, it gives CSAEGLVRTGELFF.

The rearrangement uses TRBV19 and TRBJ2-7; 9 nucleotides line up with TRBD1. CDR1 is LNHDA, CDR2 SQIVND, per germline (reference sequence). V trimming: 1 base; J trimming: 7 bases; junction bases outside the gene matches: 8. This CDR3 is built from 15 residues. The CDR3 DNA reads TGTGCCAGTAGTATAGTCGGGACAGGGTTACGTGAGCAGTACTTC. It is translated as CASSIVGTGLREQYF.

The CDR3 nucleotides are TGTGCCAGCAGCACCGCCGGACTAGCGCAATCAGATACGCAGTATTTT. This encodes CASSTAGLAQSDTQYF. The J gene is TRBJ2-3, the V gene TRBV5-6; 9 bases match TRBD2. The germline V gene has CDR1 SGHDT and CDR2 YYEEEE. This CDR3 contains 16 residues. V shed 4 bases and J 4 bases; nucleotides not matched to a gene: 10. The complete variable domain, with remaining parts taken from reference TRBV5-6 and TRBJ2-3, reads DAGVTQSPTHLIKTRGQQVTLRCSPKSGHDTVSWYQQALGQGPQFIFQYYEEEERQRGNFPDRFSGHQFPNYSSELNVNALLLGDSALYLCASSTAGLAQSDTQYFGPGTRLTVL.

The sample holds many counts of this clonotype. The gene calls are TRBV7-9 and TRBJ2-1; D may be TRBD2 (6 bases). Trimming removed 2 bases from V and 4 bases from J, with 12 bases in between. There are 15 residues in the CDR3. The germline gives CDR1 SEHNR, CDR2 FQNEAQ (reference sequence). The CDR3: CASSLRIADYNEQFF. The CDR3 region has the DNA TGTGCCAGCAGCTTAAGAATAGCGGATTACAATGAGCAGTTCTTC.

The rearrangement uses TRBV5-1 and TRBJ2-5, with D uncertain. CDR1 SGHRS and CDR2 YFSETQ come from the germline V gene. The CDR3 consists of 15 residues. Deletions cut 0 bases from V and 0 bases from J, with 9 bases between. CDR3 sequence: CASSLDSQDQETQYF. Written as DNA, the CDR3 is TGCGCCAGCAGCTTGGACAGCCAGGACCAAGAGACCCAGTACTTC.

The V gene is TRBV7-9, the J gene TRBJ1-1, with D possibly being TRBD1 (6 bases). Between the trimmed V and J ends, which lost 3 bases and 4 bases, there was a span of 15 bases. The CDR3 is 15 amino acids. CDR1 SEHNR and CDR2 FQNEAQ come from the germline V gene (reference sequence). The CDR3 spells CASSLAQGGFTEAFF. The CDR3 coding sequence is TGTGCCAGCAGCTTGGCACAGGGAGGCTTCACTGAAGCTTTCTTT. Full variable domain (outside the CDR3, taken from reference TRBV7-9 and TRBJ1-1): DTGVSQNPRHKITKRGQNVTFRCDPISEHNRLYWYRQTLGQGPEFLTYFQNEAQLEKSRLLSDRFSAERPKGSFSTLEIQRTEQGDSAMYLCASSLAQGGFTEAFFGQGTRLTVV.